This T cell receptor (beta chain) was retrieved from a study of brain T cells in children with intractable seizures. Only cases whose brain tissue showed the highest T cell transcript signatures were sequenced. Per the germline V gene, CDR1 is MNHEY and CDR2 is SVGAGI. The CDR3 extends over 12 amino acids. Trimming shortened V by 6 bases and J by 5 bases, and 11 bases separated the two germline ends. Sequencing was performed with immunoSEQ multiplex PCR; in TCRdb, only in-frame clones are kept and a portion is missing. The sample lists tens of thousands of clones, about 90% occurring once. The clonotype comes from a girl aged 2 to 9 with Rasmussen encephalitis and intractable seizures. This material consisted of peripheral blood, taken at surgery. The chain recombines TRBV6-5 with TRBJ2-7; D is undetermined. The CDR3 reads CASRIQTHEQYF. In DNA form, the CDR3 reads TGTGCCAGCAGGATTCAGACCCACGAGCAGTACTTC.